Included here is one TCR beta chain sequence, with context. The data originate from a study of OX40 agonist ivuxolimab in advanced cancers. The V gene end was trimmed by 5 bases and the J gene end by 11 bases; junction bases not matched to a gene: 10. The CDR3 length is 13 residues. Per germline, CDR1 MNHEY and CDR2 SVGAGI. This table comes from immunoSEQ multiplex PCR, and its TCRdb copy is limited to in-frame clones, with some not included. The sample has 65,000 to 90,000 clones, 70% to 90% seen once. Sequencing was performed on CD4+ or CD8+ T cells sorted from blood, taken in a trial of the OX40 agonist ivuxolimab. The gene calls are TRBV6-5 and TRBJ1-1; 8 bases are shared with TRBD1. The source of this sequence is an adult with an advanced solid tumor such as melanoma, head and neck, liver or kidney cancer. CDR3 sequence reads: CASSTTGTGSAFF. The CDR3 nucleotides are TGTGCCAGCAGTACTACCGGGACAGGCTCCGCTTTCTTT.